A selection of T cell receptor beta chains follows, all from one sample in a study of blood T cell repertoires in COVID-19. Profiling relied on immunoSEQ multiplex PCR, and the TCRdb table lists in-frame clones only, not all of them. The sample shows some 56,000 clones, approximately 81% of them seen only once. The sample taken for sequencing was peripheral blood. All receptors derive from a woman older than 75 with acute or convalescent COVID-19. Both conserved end residues are part of each CDR3. A D gene is named only where the DNA matches it firmly. Some rows mark clone size as missing; the rest say once, few, many or name a class of expanded clone.

d_gene: TRBD1
abundance: -
v_gene: TRBV2
j_gene: TRBJ1-5
CDR3aa: CASDGTGAQPQHF
CDR3nt: TGTGCCAGCGACGGGACAGGGGCTCAGCCCCAGCATTTT

d_gene: -
abundance: -
v_gene: TRBV6-1
j_gene: TRBJ1-1
CDR3aa: CASSELRGNTEAFF
CDR3nt: TGTGCCAGCAGTGAGCTAAGGGGGAACACTGAAGCTTTCTTT

d_gene: -
abundance: -
v_gene: TRBV11-3
j_gene: TRBJ2-2
CDR3aa: CASSSRLGRGHGELFF
CDR3nt: TGTGCCAGCAGCTCCCGGCTAGGGCGAGGACACGGGGAGCTGTTTTTT

d_gene: -
abundance: -
v_gene: TRBV5-1
j_gene: TRBJ1-1
CDR3aa: CASSPTGPGTEAFF
CDR3nt: TGCGCCAGCAGCCCTACAGGGCCGGGTACTGAAGCTTTCTTT

d_gene: -
abundance: -
v_gene: TRBV2
j_gene: TRBJ2-3
CDR3aa: CASLPDGITDTQYF
CDR3nt: TGTGCCAGTTTGCCTGACGGGATCACAGATACGCAGTATTTT

d_gene: -
abundance: once
v_gene: TRBV12-3/TRBV12-4
j_gene: TRBJ1-5
CDR3aa: CASSIREGQPQHF
CDR3nt: TGTGCCAGCAGCATCCGGGAGGGTCAGCCCCAGCATTTT

d_gene: TRBD1
abundance: -
v_gene: TRBV3-1/TRBV3-2
j_gene: TRBJ1-1
CDR3aa: CASSQTGTAFPEAFF
CDR3nt: TGTGCCAGCAGCCAGACAGGGACAGCATTCCCGGAAGCTTTCTTT

d_gene: -
abundance: once
v_gene: TRBV5-4
j_gene: TRBJ2-1
CDR3aa: CASSVRTIDEQFF
CDR3nt: TGTGCCAGCAGCGTCCGGACTATAGATGAGCAGTTCTTC

d_gene: -
abundance: -
v_gene: TRBV2
j_gene: TRBJ2-4
CDR3aa: CASSRDTGKYF
CDR3nt: TGTGCCAGCAGTCGGGACACAGGGAAGTACTTC

d_gene: TRBD1
abundance: -
v_gene: TRBV11-3
j_gene: TRBJ1-2
CDR3aa: CASSIRQGGDGYTF
CDR3nt: TGTGCCAGCAGCATACGACAGGGGGGCGATGGCTACACCTTC

d_gene: TRBD2
abundance: -
v_gene: TRBV5-4
j_gene: TRBJ2-3
CDR3aa: CASSLGSGGASTDTQYF
CDR3nt: TGTGCCAGCAGCTTAGGTAGCGGGGGGGCTAGTACAGATACGCAGTATTTT

d_gene: TRBD1
abundance: -
v_gene: TRBV6-5
j_gene: TRBJ1-2
CDR3aa: CASSQRGRGGYTF
CDR3nt: TGTGCCAGCAGTCAAAGGGGGCGAGGTGGCTACACCTTC

d_gene: TRBD1
abundance: -
v_gene: TRBV10-2
j_gene: TRBJ1-6
CDR3aa: CASSSGQGHTPLHF
CDR3nt: TGCGCCAGCAGCTCGGGACAGGGTCATACACCCCTCCACTTT